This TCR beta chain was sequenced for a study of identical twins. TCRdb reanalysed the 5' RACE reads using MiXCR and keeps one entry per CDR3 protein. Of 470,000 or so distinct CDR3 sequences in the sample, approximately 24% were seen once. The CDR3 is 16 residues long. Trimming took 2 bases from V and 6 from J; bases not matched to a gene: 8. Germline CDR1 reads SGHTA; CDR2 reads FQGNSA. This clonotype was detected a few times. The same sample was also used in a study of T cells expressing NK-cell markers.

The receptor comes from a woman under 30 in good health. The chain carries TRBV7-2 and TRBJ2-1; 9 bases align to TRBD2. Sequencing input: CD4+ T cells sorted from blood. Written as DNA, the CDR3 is TGTGCCAGCAGCTTATGGGGTAGCGGGAGAGCCAATGAGCAGTTCTTC. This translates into CASSLWGSGRANEQFF.